This TCR beta chain was documented in a study of T cell responses to AZD1222 COVID-19 vaccine. The overall study: Second doses that came at about 4 or about 12 weeks were put together.

Study-wide results and caveats: Only after the peak T cell response were repertoires sampled. Just a handful of AZD1222 recipients were seropositive at baseline.

Produced via immunoSEQ multiplex PCR; TCRdb's table is partial and in-frame only. Of over 75,000 clones listed, over 85% are singletons. On this clone itself: Its antigen is still unknown.

Germline V lookup: CDR1 MDHEN, CDR2 SYDVKM. With 8 bases clipped from V and 7 bases from J, the junction kept 12 bases outside the gene matches. The CDR3 totals 15 residues. The chain carries TRBV28 and TRBJ2-1; TRBD1 matches 9 bases. The sequenced sample was peripheral blood, obtained on day 0 of AZD1222 vaccination. The source of this sequence is an adult in good health. The CDR3 DNA reads as TGTGCCAGCGATTCCCGGGACAGGGTCAATAATGAGCAGTTCTTC. This translates into CASDSRDRVNNEQFF.